This is a list of T cell receptor beta chains from one sample in a study of PD-1 blockade in classical Hodgkin lymphoma. Sequencing was performed with immunoSEQ multiplex PCR; in TCRdb, only in-frame clones are kept and a portion is missing. This table holds around 9,600 clones, 75% found once. The sample here was CD4+ T cells from blood, taken before the fourth cycle of nivolumab. The receptors here all came from a human donor with classical Hodgkin lymphoma. CDR3s include the opening cysteine and the closing phenylalanine or tryptophan. The D gene is left open where the match is weak. The size of a clone is reported for some rows only, either as once, few or many, or as a class for expanded clones.

d_gene: .; abundance: .; v_gene: TRBV10-3; j_gene: TRBJ2-5; CDR3nt: TGTGCCATGCAAGCCAGGAGTGAGGAGACCCAGTACTTC; CDR3aa: CAMQARSEETQYF
d_gene: .; abundance: few; v_gene: TRBV7-3; j_gene: TRBJ2-5; CDR3nt: TGTGCCAGCAGCTATTCCGGGACACCCGAAGAGACCCAGTACTTC; CDR3aa: CASSYSGTPEETQYF
d_gene: .; abundance: .; v_gene: TRBV7-2; j_gene: TRBJ2-2; CDR3nt: TGTGCCAGCAGCTTAGCTCTGCCGACGGGCGGGGAGCTGTTTTTT; CDR3aa: CASSLALPTGGELFF
d_gene: .; abundance: few; v_gene: TRBV7-9; j_gene: TRBJ2-6; CDR3nt: TGTGCCAGCAGCTTAGTGGGGCTCCAACGTTCTGGGGCCAACGTCCTGACTTTC; CDR3aa: CASSLVGLQRSGANVLTF
d_gene: TRBD1; abundance: once; v_gene: TRBV28; j_gene: TRBJ1-5; CDR3nt: TGTGCCAGCAGGTGGGACAGGGCTAATCTCAATCAGCCCCAGCATTTT; CDR3aa: CASRWDRANLNQPQHF
d_gene: TRBD2; abundance: .; v_gene: TRBV4-2; j_gene: TRBJ2-5; CDR3nt: TGTGCCAGCAGCCGGACTAGCGGTATATACCAAGAGACCCAGTACTTC; CDR3aa: CASSRTSGIYQETQYF
d_gene: .; abundance: .; v_gene: TRBV6-6; j_gene: TRBJ1-3; CDR3nt: TGTGCCAGCAGTGCCTCCTCTGGAAACACCATATATTTT; CDR3aa: CASSASSGNTIYF
d_gene: .; abundance: few; v_gene: TRBV2; j_gene: TRBJ1-2; CDR3nt: TGTGCCAGCAGGGGTTGGGCTGAGGATGGCTACACCTTC; CDR3aa: CASRGWAEDGYTF
d_gene: TRBD1; abundance: .; v_gene: TRBV9; j_gene: TRBJ2-2; CDR3nt: TGTGCCAGCAGCCCTCGGGACAGGGGGCTGGGAGGGACCGGGGAGCTGTTTTTT; CDR3aa: CASSPRDRGLGGTGELFF
d_gene: TRBD2; abundance: once; v_gene: TRBV9; j_gene: TRBJ2-1; CDR3nt: TGTGCCAGCAGCGTTAGCGGGGGGTACTACAATGAGCAGTTCTTC; CDR3aa: CASSVSGGYYNEQFF
d_gene: TRBD1; abundance: few; v_gene: TRBV5-1; j_gene: TRBJ1-1; CDR3nt: TGCGCCAGCAGCCCAGGGGACAGGGGTGACACTGAAGCTTTCTTT; CDR3aa: CASSPGDRGDTEAFF
d_gene: .; abundance: .; v_gene: TRBV5-1; j_gene: TRBJ1-3; CDR3nt: TGCGCCAGCAGACGAACCCAGGGTGCTGGAAACACCATATATTTT; CDR3aa: CASRRTQGAGNTIYF
d_gene: .; abundance: few; v_gene: TRBV2; j_gene: TRBJ1-3; CDR3nt: TGTGCCAGCAGTGGCGGGGGCTCTGGAAACACCATATATTTT; CDR3aa: CASSGGGSGNTIYF
d_gene: .; abundance: .; v_gene: TRBV6-1; j_gene: TRBJ1-2; CDR3nt: TGTGCCAGCAGTGAATGGGTCAGCTATGGCTACACCTTC; CDR3aa: CASSEWVSYGYTF
d_gene: TRBD1; abundance: .; v_gene: TRBV5-1; j_gene: TRBJ2-5; CDR3nt: TGCGCCAGCAGCTACATGGAGGGGACAGGAGGTGAGACCCAGTACTTC; CDR3aa: CASSYMEGTGGETQYF
d_gene: .; abundance: .; v_gene: TRBV7-2; j_gene: TRBJ2-7; CDR3nt: TGTGCCAGCAGCTACACCCAGGGCGGGGTAGAGCAGTACTTC; CDR3aa: CASSYTQGGVEQYF